This T cell receptor (beta chain) appears in the sequencing data of a study of cytomegalovirus exposure and HLA in healthy donors. In the study overall: Of over 350 genotyped donors, roughly 76% grouped in the Caucasian-associated ancestry cluster.

CDR1 and CDR2 from the germline V gene are DFQATT and SNEGSKA (reference sequence). V was clipped by 0 bases and J by 9 bases, with 8 bases between them. This CDR3 has 11 residues. With regard to this clone: Its cognate antigen is unknown.

The PCR made use of 60 Vbeta and 13 Jbeta primers. Clones were read by immunoSEQ multiplex PCR, and TCRdb kept only the in-frame ones, dropping some. Here the sample spans around 130,000 clones, around 70% being singletons. Study findings and constraints: The authors later linked a missense DCLRE1C variant to TCR beta V- and J-gene trimming. Compared with the roughly 700-donor mean, an Asian-associated ancestry cluster reportedly had fewer N-insertions, according to a later analysis.

Unrecorded immune exposure was likely among donors, who were nominally healthy when sampled. This receptor was taken from a woman aged 40 to 50 in good health and CMV-seropositive. The chain carries TRBV20-1 and TRBJ2-5; D ambiguous. The sample was PBMCs. The CDR3 DNA reads as TGCAGTGCTAGAGATAGACGGGCCCAGTACTTC. Amino acid sequence: CSARDRRAQYF.